Below are 14 T cell receptor beta chains sequenced from a single sample in a study of T cells in Graves' hyperthyroidism and ophthalmopathy. The TCR beta CDR3 regions underwent amplification using RNA transcripts as the source. The primer set for the first-round RT-PCR of the TCR CDR3 was HTBI. MiXCR, run by TCRdb on the multiplex PCR reads, gives a single entry per CDR3 protein. In the table there are hundreds of thousands of distinct CDR3 sequences, approximately 15% of which are singletons. The material sequenced was blood. Every receptor here comes from a woman between 25 and 40 years old with Graves' hyperthyroidism.

This clonotype was seen only once. V is TRBV4-1 and J is TRBJ2-3; either TRBD1 or TRBD2 may supply D (6 bases each). Per germline, CDR1 MGHRA and CDR2 YSYEKL. V was pared by 0 bases and J by 5 bases, with 12 bases between. CDR3 length equals 15 residues. This CDR3 reads CASSQERGGQDTQYF. In DNA, the CDR3 is TGCGCCAGCAGCCAAGAACGAGGGGGGCAAGATACGCAGTATTTT.

The CDR3 DNA reads as TGTGCCAGCGCCCGGGGGACTACCGCCTACAATGAGCAGTTCTTC. Translation gives CASARGTTAYNEQFF. The chain couples TRBV18 to TRBJ2-1; 7 bases match TRBD2. Germline-derived CDR1 and CDR2 are KGHSH and LQKENI. Germline trimming cut 8 bases from V and 2 bases from J; bases unmatched to any gene: 9. This CDR3 region has 15 residues.

This clonotype was seen repeatedly, ten times or more. The rearrangement uses TRBV28 and TRBJ1-6; TRBD1 is a possible D gene (6 bases). The CDR3 has 13 amino acids. Trimming took off 6 bases at V and 13 bases at J, with 16 bases between the two ends. Germline lookup yields CDR1 MDHEN and CDR2 SYDVKM. The CDR3 DNA reads as TGTGCCAGCAGCACCCTCACAGGGCTCCCCCTCCACTTT. Its protein product is CASSTLTGLPLHF.

The chain has TRBV25-1 and TRBJ2-7; 9 bases agree with TRBD1. V lost 4 bases and J lost 4; bases outside the gene matches: 5. Germline-derived CDR1 and CDR2 are MGHDK and SYGVNS. The CDR3 runs to 14 residues. DNA for the CDR3: TGTGCCAGCAGTGGGGGACAGGGTGGTTACGAGCAGTACTTC. This gives the protein CASSGGQGGYEQYF.

This clonotype was observed a handful of times. The chain has TRBV30 and TRBJ1-2; no reliable D call. CDR1 is GTSNPN and CDR2 is SVGIG in the germline V gene (reference sequence). This CDR3 has 12 residues. Trimming pared 3 bases from V and 4 bases from J, leaving 9 bases between. The CDR3 DNA reads TGTGCCTGGAGGAGCTTTGGCTATGGCTACACCTTC. Protein product: CAWRSFGYGYTF.

In its sample, this clonotype was seen a few times. The chain links TRBV12-3 or TRBV12-4 to TRBJ2-3, with a tentative D call TRBD2 (6 bases). Trimming took 8 bases from V and 0 from J, leaving 24 bases between them. CDR3 length: 18 amino acids. The CDR3, as DNA: TGTGCCAGCTGTCAAACCCAAGCGGGTCCGTTTAGCACAGATACGCAGTATTTT. Translating gives CASCQTQAGPFSTDTQYF.

In this sample, this clonotype turned up a few times. The chain joins TRBV28 to TRBJ2-5; 8 bases align to TRBD1. After removal of 5 bases from V and 5 bases from J, the junction contained 10 bases not matched to a gene. Germline CDR1 and CDR2: MDHEN and SYDVKM. This CDR3 region has 15 residues. CDR3 nucleotides: TGTGCCAGCAGTATAGGACAGGGAAGGTTTGAGACCCAGTACTTC. Protein sequence: CASSIGQGRFETQYF. Looking up the rest from reference TRBV28 and TRBJ2-5 gives the full variable domain: DVKVTQSSRYLVKRTGEKVFLECVQDMDHENMFWYRQDPGLGLRLIYFSYDVKMKEKGDIPEGYSVSREKKERFSLILESASTNQTSMYLCASSIGQGRFETQYFGPGTRLLVL.

This clonotype was observed a few times. The chain couples TRBV20-1 to TRBJ2-5; no reliable D call. The CDR3 contains 15 residues. Germline values: CDR1 DFQATT, CDR2 SNEGSKA (reference sequence). V lost 0 bases and J 2 bases, leaving 13 bases between the germline ends. Here the CDR3 DNA reads TGCAGTGCTAGAGATCCAACAAACCCTCAAGAGACCCAGTACTTC. It is translated as CSARDPTNPQETQYF.

There are many counts of this clonotype. This rearrangement joins TRBV11-2 to TRBJ1-2; D ambiguous. Germline V gives CDR1 SGHAT, CDR2 FQNNGV. V was trimmed by 5 bases and J by 3 bases, leaving 10 bases between them. This CDR3 contains 13 residues. The chain's CDR3 is CASSPREYYGYTF. For the CDR3, the DNA is TGTGCCAGCAGCCCCCGGGAGTACTATGGCTACACCTTC.

This clonotype was picked up a small number of times. V is TRBV20-1 and J is TRBJ2-5; a weak D match, TRBD2 (5 bases). Looked up from germline, CDR1 is DFQATT and CDR2 is SNEGSKA (reference sequence). The ends were cut back, 4 bases at V and 1 base at J, with 19 bases in the middle. The CDR3 is 16 amino acids. CDR3 region: CSATPGSGRVQETQYF. In nucleotides, the CDR3 is TGCAGTGCTACACCCGGAAGCGGAAGGGTCCAAGAGACCCAGTACTTC.

J is TRBJ2-1 and V is TRBV20-1; the D gene is possibly TRBD1 (5 bases). This CDR3 has 14 residues. Trimming left V 5 bases short and J 3 bases short, with 14 bases between. Germline V gene sequence: CDR1 DFQATT, CDR2 SNEGSKA (reference sequence). The CDR3 reads CSALGLEIYNEQFF. The CDR3 region has the DNA TGCAGTGCTCTGGGGCTGGAGATCTACAATGAGCAGTTCTTC.

Worth noting for this clonotype: A much larger clone lies a single base off, so this may be a read error. The CDR3 ends on some other residue instead of the conserved phenylalanine or tryptophan, so this is likely a read error. The V gene is TRBV27, the J gene TRBJ1-5, with D unclear. This CDR3 region has 13 residues. The V gene's germline CDR1 is MNHEY and CDR2 SMNVEV (reference sequence). V lost 5 bases, J lost 0 bases, and 5 bases lay in between. The CDR3 loop reads CASSAYSNQPQHS. Written as DNA, the CDR3 is TGTGCCAGCAGTGCTTATAGCAATCAGCCCCAGCATTCT.

This clonotype was counted ten times or more. The chain combines TRBV6-1 with TRBJ1-2; no reliable D call. CDR1 is MNHNS, CDR2 SASEGT, per germline. The CDR3 length is 15 residues. The V gene lost 6 bases and the J gene lost 4 bases, with 18 bases spanning the gap. The CDR3 region has the DNA TGTGCCAGCAGGAGGACGGCCGTCGAGGGCTATGGCTACACCTTC. Its translation: CASRRTAVEGYGYTF.

The sample holds many counts of this clonotype. CDR3 region: CAIKTAPHPNEQFF. As DNA, the CDR3 is TGTGCCATCAAAACTGCGCCCCATCCCAATGAGCAGTTCTTC. The chain is built from TRBV10-3 and TRBJ2-1; D is undetermined. Germline V gene sequence: CDR1 ENHRY, CDR2 SYGVKD. With 7 bases removed from V and 6 bases from J, the gap between germline ends came to 16 bases. This CDR3 contains 14 residues.